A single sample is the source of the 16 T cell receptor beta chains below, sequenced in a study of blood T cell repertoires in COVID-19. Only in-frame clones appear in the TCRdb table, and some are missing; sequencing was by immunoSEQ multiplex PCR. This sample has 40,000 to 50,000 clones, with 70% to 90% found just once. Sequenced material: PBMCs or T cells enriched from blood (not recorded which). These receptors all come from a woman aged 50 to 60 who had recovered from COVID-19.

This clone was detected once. The CDR3 loop is CASSLNYEQYF. CDR3 in DNA: TGTGCCAGCAGCCTAAATTACGAGCAGTACTTC. The rearrangement links TRBV7-9 to TRBJ2-7; D gene ambiguous. The CDR3 has 11 amino acids. Germline CDR1 reads SEHNR; CDR2 reads FQNEAQ (reference sequence). The V and J ends lost 5 bases and 4 bases respectively, with 6 bases between them.

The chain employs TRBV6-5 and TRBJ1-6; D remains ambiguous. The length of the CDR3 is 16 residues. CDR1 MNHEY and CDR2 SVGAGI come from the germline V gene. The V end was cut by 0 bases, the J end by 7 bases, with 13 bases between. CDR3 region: CASSYSSVPRNSPLHF. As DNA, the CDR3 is TGTGCCAGCAGTTACTCCTCCGTTCCTAGGAATTCACCCCTCCACTTT.

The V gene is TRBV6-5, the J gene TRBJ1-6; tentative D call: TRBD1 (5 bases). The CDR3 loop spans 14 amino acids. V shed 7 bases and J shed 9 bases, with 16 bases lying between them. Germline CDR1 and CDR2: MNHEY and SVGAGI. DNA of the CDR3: TGTGCCAGCATAAGCGGGCCCACAGGTTCACCCCTCCACTTT. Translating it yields CASISGPTGSPLHF.

The CDR3 reads CASSLMGGLGYEQYF. The CDR3 DNA reads as TGTGCCAGCAGCTTAATGGGGGGACTAGGCTACGAGCAGTACTTC. The chain carries TRBV7-2 and TRBJ2-7, with TRBD2 matching 8 bases. The CDR3 length is 15 residues. The germline CDR1 and CDR2 sequences are SGHTA and FQGNSA. With V trimmed by 2 bases and J by 3 bases, 6 bases remained unmatched.

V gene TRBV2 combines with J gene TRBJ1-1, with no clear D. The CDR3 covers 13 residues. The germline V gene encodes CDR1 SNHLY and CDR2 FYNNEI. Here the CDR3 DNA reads TGTGCAGCGCAAAGGGAGGCGGCCACTGAAGCTTTCTTT. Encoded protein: CAAQREAATEAFF.

The CDR3 DNA follows: TGTGCCAGCAGCCAACTGACTAGCTGGGAGACCCAGTACTTC. It yields the protein CASSQLTSWETQYF. The V and J genes are TRBV7-6 and TRBJ2-5; 7 nucleotides match TRBD2. The CDR3 contains 14 residues. The V gene's germline CDR1 is SGHVS and CDR2 FNYEAQ. The ends lost 5 bases at V and 5 bases at J; junction bases unmatched: 8.

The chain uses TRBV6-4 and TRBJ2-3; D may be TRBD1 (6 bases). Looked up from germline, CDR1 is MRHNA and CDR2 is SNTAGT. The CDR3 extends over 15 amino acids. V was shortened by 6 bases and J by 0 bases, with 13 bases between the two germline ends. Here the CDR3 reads CASSQQGGSTDTQYF. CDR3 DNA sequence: TGTGCCAGCAGCCAACAAGGGGGTAGCACAGATACGCAGTATTTT.

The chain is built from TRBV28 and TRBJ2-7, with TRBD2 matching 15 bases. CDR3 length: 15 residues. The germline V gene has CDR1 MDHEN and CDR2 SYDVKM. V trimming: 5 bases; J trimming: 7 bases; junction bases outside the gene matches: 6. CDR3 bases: TGTGCCAGCAGTCCCCGAGGACTAGCGGGGGGGGAGCAGTACTTC. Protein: CASSPRGLAGGEQYF.

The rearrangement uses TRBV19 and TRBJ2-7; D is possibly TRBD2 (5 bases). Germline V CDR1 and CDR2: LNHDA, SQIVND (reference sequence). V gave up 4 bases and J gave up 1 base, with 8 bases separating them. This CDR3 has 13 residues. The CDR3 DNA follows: TGTGCCAGTAGTAGGACTGAATCCTACGAGCAGTACTTC. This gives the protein CASSRTESYEQYF.

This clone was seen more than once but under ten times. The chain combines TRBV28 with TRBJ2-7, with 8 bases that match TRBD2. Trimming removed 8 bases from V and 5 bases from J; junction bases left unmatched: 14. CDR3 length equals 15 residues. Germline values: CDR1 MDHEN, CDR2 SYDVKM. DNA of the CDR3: TGTGCCAGCGACCTCTGGAGCGGGAGACTCCACGAGCAGTACTTC. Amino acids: CASDLWSGRLHEQYF.

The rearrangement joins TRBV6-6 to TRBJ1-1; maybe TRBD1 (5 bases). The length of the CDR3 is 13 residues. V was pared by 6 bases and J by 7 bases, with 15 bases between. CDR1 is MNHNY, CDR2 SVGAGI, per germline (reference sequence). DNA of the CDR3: TGTGCCAGCAGGGGACTCGGTACAGATGAAGCTTTCTTT. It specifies CASRGLGTDEAFF.

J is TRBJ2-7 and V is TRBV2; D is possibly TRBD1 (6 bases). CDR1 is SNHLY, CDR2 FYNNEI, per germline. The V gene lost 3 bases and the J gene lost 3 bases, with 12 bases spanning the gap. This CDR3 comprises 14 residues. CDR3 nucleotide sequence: TGTGCCAGCAGTGAGCGGACAGCTTACTACGAGCAGTACTTC. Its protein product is CASSERTAYYEQYF.

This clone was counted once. The CDR3: CASSQDHGWRGYYNEQFF. CDR3 nucleotide sequence: TGCGCCAGCAGCCAAGATCATGGGTGGCGGGGATACTACAATGAGCAGTTCTTC. The rearrangement uses TRBV4-3 and TRBJ2-1, with D possibly matching TRBD2 (6 bases). The CDR3 covers 18 residues. V gave up 0 bases and J gave up 3 bases, with 18 bases separating them. Germline V CDR1 and CDR2: LGHNA, YSLEER.

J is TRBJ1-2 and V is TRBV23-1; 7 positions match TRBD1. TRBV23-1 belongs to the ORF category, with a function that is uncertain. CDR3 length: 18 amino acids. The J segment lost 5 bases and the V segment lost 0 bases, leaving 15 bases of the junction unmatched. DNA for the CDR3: TGCGCCAGCAGTCAATCATGCCCGACGACAGGGCCTTCATATGGCTACACCTTC. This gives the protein CASSQSCPTTGPSYGYTF.

In nucleotides, the CDR3 is TGTGCCAGCAGTGAAGGACTAGCGGGAGCTAATGAGCAGTACTTC. Translation gives CASSEGLAGANEQYF. The V call is TRBV6-1, the J call TRBJ2-7; TRBD2 matches 12 bases. In germline, CDR1 is MNHNS, CDR2 SASEGT. The CDR3 is made up of 15 amino acids. With 1 base clipped from V and 7 bases from J, the junction kept 5 bases outside the gene matches.

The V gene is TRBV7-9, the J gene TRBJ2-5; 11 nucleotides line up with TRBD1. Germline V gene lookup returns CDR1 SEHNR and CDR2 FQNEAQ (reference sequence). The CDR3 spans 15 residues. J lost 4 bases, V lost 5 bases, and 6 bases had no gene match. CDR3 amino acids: CASSPDRGLGETQYF. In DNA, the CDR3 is TGTGCCAGCAGCCCGGACAGGGGGCTAGGAGAGACCCAGTACTTC.